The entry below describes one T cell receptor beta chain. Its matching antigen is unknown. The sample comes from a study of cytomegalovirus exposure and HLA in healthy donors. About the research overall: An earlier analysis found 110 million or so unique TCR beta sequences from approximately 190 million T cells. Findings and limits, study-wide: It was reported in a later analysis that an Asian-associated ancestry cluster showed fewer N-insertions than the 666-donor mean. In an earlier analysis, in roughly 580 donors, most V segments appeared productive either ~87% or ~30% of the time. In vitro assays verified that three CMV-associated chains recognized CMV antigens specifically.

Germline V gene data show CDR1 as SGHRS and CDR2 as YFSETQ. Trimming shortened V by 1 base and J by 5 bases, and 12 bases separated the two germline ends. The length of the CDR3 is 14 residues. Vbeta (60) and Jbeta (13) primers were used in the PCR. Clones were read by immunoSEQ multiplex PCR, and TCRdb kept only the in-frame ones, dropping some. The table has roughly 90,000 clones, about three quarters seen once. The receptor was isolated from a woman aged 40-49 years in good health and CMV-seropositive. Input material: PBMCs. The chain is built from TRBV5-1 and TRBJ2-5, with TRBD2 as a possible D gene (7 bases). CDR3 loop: CASSLNGGPETQYF. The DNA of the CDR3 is TGCGCCAGCAGCTTGAACGGGGGGCCTGAGACCCAGTACTTC.